This TCR beta chain comes out of a study of Ad26.COV2.S vaccination and SARS-CoV-2 variants. Using immunoSEQ multiplex PCR, the repertoire was profiled, and TCRdb retains in-frame clones only, with some absent. The repertoire consists of around 320,000 clones, with more than 75% occurring once and the leading ten covering around 3.6%. Germline V CDR1 and CDR2: SGHRS, YFSETQ. Trimming cost V 4 bases and J 4 bases, with 12 bases left between them. The CDR3 totals 14 residues. The treatment was: roughly 20 received Ad26.COV2.S at low or high dose, single or two shots; roughly five received placebo; per-sample allocation not given. Specimen acquisition occurred on day 63 following the initial vaccine or placebo injection.

The source is a person aged 18-60 years who received the Ad26.COV2.S COVID-19 vaccine or a placebo. This sequence joins TRBV5-1 and TRBJ2-4; no reliable D call. The sample here was peripheral blood, taken in a trial of Ad26.COV2.S vaccine versus placebo. In DNA, the CDR3 is TGCGCCAGCAGCCCCCCGTCCATTAAAAACATTCAGTACTTC. This sequence encodes CASSPPSIKNIQYF. Combining the CDR3 with reference TRBV5-1 and TRBJ2-4 gives the whole variable domain KAGVTQTPRYLIKTRGQQVTLSCSPISGHRSVSWYQQTPGQGLQFLFEYFSETQRNKGNFPGRFSGRQFSNSRSEMNVSTLELGDSALYLCASSPPSIKNIQYFGAGTRLSVL.